A single sample is the source of the 9 T cell receptor beta chains below, sequenced in a study of blood T cell repertoires in COVID-19. Assay: immunoSEQ multiplex PCR; the TCRdb copy retains only in-frame clones and omits some. The sample has about 140,000 clones; 70% to 85% are singletons. Sequenced sample: peripheral blood. Receptors were obtained from a man in his sixties who had recovered from COVID-19.

This clone was found once. The rearrangement joins TRBV5-1 to TRBJ2-2; D is possibly TRBD2 (5 bases). Germline CDR1 is SGHRS and CDR2 is YFSETQ. V lost 6 bases, J lost 4 bases, and 13 bases lay in between. The CDR3 runs to 14 residues. CDR3 residues: CASIPGGGTGELFF. The CDR3 DNA sequence: TGCGCCAGCATCCCAGGAGGAGGCACCGGGGAGCTGTTTTTT.

The gene calls are TRBV11-2 and TRBJ1-6; D unresolved. Between the trimmed V and J ends, which lost 1 base and 10 bases, there was a span of 8 bases. The CDR3 runs to 13 residues. Germline CDR1 reads SGHAT; CDR2 reads FQNNGV. The CDR3 bases are TGTGCCAGCAGCTTAGCGGGAGGCTCACCCCTCCACTTT. This codes for CASSLAGGSPLHF. The variable domain in full, completed from reference TRBV11-2 and TRBJ1-6, reads EAGVAQSPRYKIIEKRQSVAFWCNPISGHATLYWYQQILGQGPKLLIQFQNNGVVDDSQLPKDRFSAERLKGVDSTLKIQPAKLEDSAVYLCASSLAGGSPLHFGNGTRLTVT.

The chain employs TRBV6-2 or TRBV6-3 and TRBJ1-6, with D tentatively TRBD1 (5 bases). Looked up from germline, CDR1 is MNHEY and CDR2 is SVGEGT. Trimming removed 2 bases from V and 7 bases from J, with 15 bases in between. There are 16 residues in the CDR3. CDR3 amino acids: CASSYRGPSENSPLHF. Here the CDR3 DNA reads TGTGCCAGCAGTTACAGGGGTCCCTCGGAGAATTCACCCCTCCACTTT.

The rearrangement joins TRBV7-2 to TRBJ2-1; weak D call: TRBD2 (6 bases). The germline CDR1 and CDR2 sequences are SGHTA and FQGNSA. This CDR3 spans 15 amino acids. Trimming stripped 5 bases from V and 4 bases from J, with 15 bases between. Written as DNA, the CDR3 is TGTGCCAGCAGCCCTCCGGGACTCCGATACAATGAGCAGTTCTTC. Translation: CASSPPGLRYNEQFF. Supplemented by reference TRBV7-2 and TRBJ2-1, the full variable domain reads GAGVSQSPSNKVTEKGKDVELRCDPISGHTALYWYRQSLGQGLEFLIYFQGNSAPDKSGLPSDRFSAERTGGSVSTLTIQRTQQEDSAVYLCASSPPGLRYNEQFFGPGTRLTVL.

The chain recombines TRBV27 with TRBJ2-2, with 8 nucleotides matching TRBD1. Germline values: CDR1 MNHEY, CDR2 SMNVEV (reference sequence). The V and J ends lost 6 bases and 4 bases, in that order; junction bases with no gene match: 13. CDR3 length: 17 residues. CDR3 loop: CASSFGQGPSGTGELFF. The CDR3 DNA reads as TGTGCCAGCAGCTTCGGACAGGGCCCCTCGGGCACCGGGGAGCTGTTTTTT.

This sequence joins TRBV29-1 and TRBJ2-1; 9 bases agree with TRBD2. After removal of 6 bases from V and 9 bases from J, the junction contained 15 bases not matched to a gene. CDR3 length equals 15 residues. Germline assignment: CDR1 SQVTM and CDR2 ANQGSEA. CDR3 DNA: TGCAGCGTCGCGTTCCGGGGACTAGCAAGGGGTGAGCAGTTCTTC. Translating gives CSVAFRGLARGEQFF.

This clone was recorded once. The chain is built from TRBV6-2 or TRBV6-3 and TRBJ2-1; tentative D call: TRBD2 (5 bases). V was pared by 5 bases and J by 9 bases, with 17 bases between. The CDR3 is 14 residues long. Per germline, CDR1 MNHEY and CDR2 SVGEGT. CDR3 region: CASSPLTRRGEQFF. The CDR3 region has the DNA TGTGCCAGCAGTCCCCTCACTAGGCGAGGTGAGCAGTTCTTC.

This chain joins TRBV12-3 or TRBV12-4 and TRBJ2-3; D unresolved. The CDR3 runs 12 residues. V was shortened by 5 bases and J by 5 bases, with 8 bases between the two germline ends. In DNA form, the CDR3 reads TGTGCCAGCAGTCCCCCCCTAGATACGCAGTATTTT. Protein product: CASSPPLDTQYF.

The gene calls are TRBV9 and TRBJ2-1, with D possibly being TRBD2 (6 bases). This CDR3 has 17 residues. The germline V and J ends were trimmed by 0 bases and 0 bases, with 13 bases remaining between them. Germline CDR1 is SGDLS and CDR2 is YYNGEE. CDR3 region: CASSVVRTKSSYNEQFF. Written as DNA, the CDR3 is TGTGCCAGCAGCGTAGTGAGGACTAAGAGCTCCTACAATGAGCAGTTCTTC.